This TCR beta chain stems from a study of blood T cell repertoires in COVID-19. CDR1 is SEHNR and CDR2 is FQNEAQ in the germline V gene (reference sequence). The CDR3 loop spans 15 amino acids. Trimming removed 5 bases from V and 2 bases from J; junction bases left unmatched: 6. Produced via immunoSEQ multiplex PCR; TCRdb's table is partial and in-frame only. The repertoire has 250,000 or so clones, 90% of them found once; the top ten carry approximately 2.5%. This receptor was identified in a man younger than 40 with COVID-19, enrolled during active disease. This chain connects TRBV7-9 to TRBJ2-1, with TRBD2 matching 7 bases. The material sequenced was peripheral blood. The DNA for the CDR3 is TGTGCCAGCAGCCCTCCCGGGACTACCTACAATGAGCAGTTCTTC. Translation: CASSPPGTTYNEQFF.